This is a list of T cell receptor beta chains from one sample in a study of T cell responses to AZD1222 COVID-19 vaccine. TCRdb's copy holds only in-frame clones and misses some; the assay was immunoSEQ multiplex PCR. The repertoire holds some 110,000 clones, with about 86% as singletons. Material: peripheral blood, obtained 28 days after the second AZD1222 dose. These TCRs come from an adult who received the AZD1222 COVID-19 vaccine. Each CDR3 is given with its conserved first and last residue.

v_gene,j_gene,CDR3aa
TRBV25-1,TRBJ1-6,CASSVDRVGSPLHF
TRBV2,TRBJ2-6,CASSLTPGANVLTF
TRBV11-2,TRBJ1-2,CASSQTNYGYTF
TRBV7-3,TRBJ2-1,CASSSLPLSGGLLNEQFF
TRBV7-6,TRBJ2-6,CASSLGRTANVLTF
TRBV7-6,TRBJ2-6,CASSSTSSGANVLTF
TRBV7-3,TRBJ2-7,CASSLTRNYEQYF
TRBV25-1,TRBJ2-7,CASTGASYEQYF
TRBV19,TRBJ1-3,CASSTQQESSGNTIYF
TRBV7-8,TRBJ2-7,CASGGFDNEQYF
TRBV3-1/TRBV3-2,TRBJ2-2,CASSQDQASGPPGFF
TRBV4-1,TRBJ1-4,CASSQDSVFRGATNEKLFF
TRBV12-3/TRBV12-4,TRBJ2-7,CASSSGTEGEQYF
TRBV7-9,TRBJ1-2,CASSLTQFYGYTF
TRBV7-9,TRBJ2-1,CASSLQGYNEQFF
TRBV10-3,TRBJ1-1,CAISGRPSAEAFF